Shown below are 29 T cell receptor beta chains from a single sample sequenced in a study of T cell repertoires in cytomegalovirus infection. Via MiXCR, TCRdb re-called the reads, giving one row per CDR3 protein. This table has around 100,000 distinct CDR3 sequences, about a quarter appearing once. The specimen was CD8+ T cells from PBMCs. The origin of the receptors is a human donor in good health (CMV status not recorded). Some clones in this sample may be carry-over from other donors' samples.

The rearrangement uses TRBV20-1 and TRBJ2-7; TRBD1 is a possible D gene (7 bases). Trimming removed 3 bases at V and 2 bases at J, with 14 bases between. The CDR3 has 14 residues. The V gene's germline CDR1 is DFQATT and CDR2 SNEGSKA (reference sequence). As DNA, the CDR3 is TGCAGTGCTAGGTCGCAGGGGGGCACCTACGAGCAGTACTTC. It codes for CSARSQGGTYEQYF.

This clonotype was counted only a few times. The chain links TRBV20-1 to TRBJ2-3; D is unresolved. Germline-derived CDR1 and CDR2 are DFQATT and SNEGSKA (reference sequence). V was pared by 6 bases and J by 0 bases, with 10 bases between. This CDR3 has 13 amino acids. The CDR3 loop is CSAPPSSTDTQYF. The CDR3 bases are TGCAGTGCCCCTCCTTCTAGCACAGATACGCAGTATTTT.

This clonotype showed up many times. The genes are TRBV4-3 and TRBJ1-1; no clear D. This CDR3 has 15 amino acids. Trimming cost V 0 bases and J 6 bases, with 14 bases left between them. Germline V gene data show CDR1 as LGHNA and CDR2 as YSLEER. The CDR3 DNA reads as TGCGCCAGCAGCCAAGATTCCGGCACTGACTCTGAAGCTTTCTTT. This encodes CASSQDSGTDSEAFF.

This clonotype was seen many times. The V gene is TRBV4-3, the J gene TRBJ2-2, with D unclear. The CDR3 sequence is 15 residues long. Germline CDR1 LGHNA, CDR2 YSLEER. Trimming removed 0 bases from V and 7 bases from J, with 12 bases in between. CDR3 amino acids: CASSQDGSGGGELFF. CDR3 bases: TGCGCCAGCAGCCAAGATGGATCGGGCGGCGGGGAGCTGTTTTTT.

The gene calls are TRBV7-9 and TRBJ2-7; D possibly matches TRBD1 or TRBD2 (5 bases each). The CDR3 contains 15 residues. Trimming cost V 1 base and J 6 bases, with 16 bases left between them. Germline-derived CDR1 and CDR2 are SEHNR and FQNEAQ (reference sequence). The CDR3 loop reads CASSLGGQGGGEQYF. The CDR3 DNA follows: TGTGCCAGCAGCTTAGGAGGCCAGGGTGGAGGCGAGCAGTACTTC.

The V gene is TRBV4-1, the J gene TRBJ2-5, with D perhaps matching TRBD2 (6 bases). The V end lost 1 base, the J end lost 3 bases, and 15 bases lay between the germline ends. The germline V gene encodes CDR1 MGHRA and CDR2 YSYEKL. The CDR3 contains 16 residues. CDR3 bases: TGCGCCAGCAGCCAAGGATTAGGGACTTGGGAAGAGACCCAGTACTTC. Its protein is CASSQGLGTWEETQYF.

This clonotype occurred a few times. The chain uses TRBV6-5 and TRBJ2-3; 11 bases fit TRBD2. The V gene end was trimmed by 5 bases and the J gene end by 0 bases; junction bases not matched to a gene: 4. This CDR3 region has 16 residues. Germline V CDR1 and CDR2: MNHEY, SVGAGI. The CDR3 loop reads CASSRGLAASTDTQYF. The CDR3 DNA reads TGTGCCAGCAGTCGGGGACTAGCGGCTAGCACAGATACGCAGTATTTT.

This clonotype showed up many times. The J gene is TRBJ1-2, the V gene TRBV7-2; D unresolved. V lost 2 bases and J lost 4, with 8 bases in between. This CDR3 contains 13 residues. Germline V CDR1 and CDR2: SGHTA, FQGNSA. CDR3 amino acids: CASSLLVAYGYTF. The CDR3 region has the DNA TGTGCCAGCAGCTTATTAGTGGCCTATGGCTACACCTTC.

This clonotype appeared many times. This chain connects TRBV6-2 or TRBV6-3 to TRBJ2-3; D may be TRBD2 (5 bases). The CDR3 consists of 11 residues. Germline CDR1 and CDR2: MNHEY and SVGEGT. Trimming shortened V by 4 bases and J by 13 bases, and 12 bases separated the two germline ends. The CDR3 nucleotides read TGTGCCAGCAGTTCCGGGGAAAGAGAGTATTTT. Protein product: CASSSGEREYF.

This clonotype was detected many times. The V gene is TRBV2, the J gene TRBJ1-6, with TRBD1 matching over 10 bases. V lost 6 bases and J lost 10; bases outside the gene matches: 6. CDR1 and CDR2 from the germline V gene are SNHLY and FYNNEI. This CDR3 has 14 amino acids. For the CDR3, the DNA is TGTGCCAGCAGGCGGGGGACAGGGGACTCACCCCTCCACTTT. This encodes CASRRGTGDSPLHF.

The V gene is TRBV12-3 or TRBV12-4, the J gene TRBJ2-1, with TRBD2 matching over 11 bases. This CDR3 spans 16 amino acids. Losses at the gene ends were 5 bases for V and 8 bases for J; bases not matched to a gene: 11. CDR3 sequence: CASSIRGLAVKYEQFF. For the CDR3, the DNA is TGTGCCAGCAGTATAAGGGGACTAGCGGTTAAGTATGAGCAGTTCTTC.

This clonotype showed up just once. The gene calls are TRBV28 and TRBJ1-1, with 8 bases matching TRBD1. Germline assignment: CDR1 MDHEN and CDR2 SYDVKM. Unmatched junction bases numbered 10, after V lost 3 bases and J lost 7 bases. The CDR3 contains 15 residues. This CDR3 is CASSLLSDRAGEAFF. CDR3 nucleotide sequence: TGTGCCAGCAGTTTGCTCTCGGACAGGGCGGGTGAAGCTTTCTTT.

This clonotype has at least ten counts. The chain employs TRBV25-1 and TRBJ1-4, with D possibly matching TRBD1 (5 bases). Germline CDR1 reads MGHDK; CDR2 reads SYGVNS. V was clipped by 4 bases and J by 7 bases, with 16 bases between them. The CDR3 is 15 amino acids. In nucleotides, the CDR3 is TGTGCCAGCAGTGCAAGACAGATCAAGGGTGAAAAACTGTTTTTT. It translates to CASSARQIKGEKLFF. The full variable domain, in which reference TRBV25-1 and TRBJ1-4 provide the parts outside the CDR3, is EADIYQTPRYLVIGTGKKITLECSQTMGHDKMYWYQQDPGMELHLIHYSYGVNSTEKGDLSSESTVSRIRTEHFPLTLESARPSHTSQYLCASSARQIKGEKLFFGSGTQLSVL.

This clonotype occurred many times. CDR3 in DNA: TGTGCCAGCAGCTCAACTAGCGGGAGAGTCGAGACCCAGTACTTC. This encodes CASSSTSGRVETQYF. The genes are TRBV28 and TRBJ2-5, with TRBD2 matching 11 bases. Germline values: CDR1 MDHEN, CDR2 SYDVKM. CDR3 length: 15 amino acids. V shed 6 bases and J 5 bases; nucleotides not matched to a gene: 8.

This clonotype was counted many times. The rearrangement joins TRBV7-9 to TRBJ2-3; D assignment may be TRBD1 or TRBD2 (5 bases each). Looked up from germline, CDR1 is SEHNR and CDR2 is FQNEAQ (reference sequence). V lost 5 bases and J 3 bases, leaving 24 bases between the germline ends. CDR3 length: 18 amino acids. CDR3 coding DNA: TGTGCCAGCAGCCCGACGACCAGGTTGGGGGAAAGGACAGATACGCAGTATTTT. Protein: CASSPTTRLGERTDTQYF.

For this clonotype: As the CDR3 is not closed by the conserved phenylalanine or tryptophan, this likely results from a read error. The rearrangement joins TRBV12-3 or TRBV12-4 to TRBJ2-7, with 12 positions matching TRBD2. The V and J ends lost 5 bases and 0 bases, in that order; junction bases with no gene match: 5. This CDR3 region has 16 residues. The CDR3 protein is CASSDRLAGVSYEQYL. CDR3 nucleotide sequence: TGTGCCAGCAGTGATCGACTAGCGGGGGTCTCCTACGAGCAGTACTTA.

This clonotype was detected many times. This chain uses TRBV12-3 or TRBV12-4 with TRBJ2-6; no clear D. V was pared by 5 bases and J by 0 bases, with 20 bases between. This CDR3 contains 19 residues. CDR3 nucleotides: TGTGCCAGCAGTACGGGCATGAACAGCCCTACCTCTGGGGCCAACGTCCTGACTTTC. Protein product: CASSTGMNSPTSGANVLTF.

The chain employs TRBV6-6 and TRBJ1-1; D is undetermined. The CDR3 sequence is 13 residues long. The ends were cut back, 4 bases at V and 5 bases at J, with 11 bases in the middle. Germline V gene data show CDR1 as MNHNY and CDR2 as SVGAGI (reference sequence). CDR3 protein: CASSSDFGTEAFF. The CDR3 DNA reads TGTGCCAGCAGTTCCGACTTTGGGACTGAAGCTTTCTTT.

Only a few counts were recorded for this clonotype. This rearrangement joins TRBV28 to TRBJ1-2; TRBD1 aligns across 7 bases. Per germline, CDR1 MDHEN and CDR2 SYDVKM. This CDR3 has 14 amino acids. J gave up 4 bases and V 5 bases, and 7 bases lay outside the gene matches. CDR3 nucleotide sequence: TGTGCCAGCAGTCAAGGGGGCGGCAGCTATGGCTACACCTTC. Its translation is CASSQGGGSYGYTF.

This clonotype appeared a few times. The CDR3 reads CASSYGASTDTQYF. The CDR3 bases are TGTGCCAGCAGTTACGGGGCTAGCACAGATACGCAGTATTTT. The chain couples TRBV6-2 or TRBV6-3 to TRBJ2-3, with a tentative D call TRBD1 (5 bases). Germline CDR1 and CDR2: MNHEY and SVGEGT. The CDR3 is 14 amino acids. The V end was cut by 2 bases, the J end by 0 bases, with 6 bases between.

The CDR3 is CASRPYSNQPQHF. The CDR3 DNA follows: TGTGCCAGCAGGCCTTATAGCAATCAGCCCCAGCATTTT. The rearrangement uses TRBV28 and TRBJ1-5; no reliable D call. The V end was cut by 6 bases, the J end by 0 bases, with 6 bases between. CDR3 length: 13 amino acids. Germline CDR1 is MDHEN and CDR2 is SYDVKM. The full variable domain, in which reference TRBV28 and TRBJ1-5 provide the parts outside the CDR3, is DVKVTQSSRYLVKRTGEKVFLECVQDMDHENMFWYRQDPGLGLRLIYFSYDVKMKEKGDIPEGYSVSREKKERFSLILESASTNQTSMYLCASRPYSNQPQHFGDGTRLSIL.

To note about this clonotype: In this CDR3 the conserved last residue, phenylalanine or tryptophan, is missing, so a read error is likely. This chain uses TRBV12-3 or TRBV12-4 with TRBJ1-1, with D tentatively TRBD1 (5 bases). The CDR3 extends over 13 amino acids. V lost 6 bases and J 5 bases, leaving 13 bases between the germline ends. Here the CDR3 reads CASSLGPATEAFC. The DNA of the CDR3 is TGTGCCAGCAGCCTGGGGCCAGCGACTGAAGCTTTCTGT.

This clonotype occurred a few times. This chain uses TRBV9 with TRBJ1-5; no clear D. V lost 4 bases and J lost 4, with 15 bases in between. The CDR3 covers 15 residues. CDR1 is SGDLS, CDR2 YYNGEE, per germline. The CDR3 region is CASSLEGGINQPQHF. The DNA for the CDR3 is TGTGCCAGCAGCCTCGAGGGAGGGATAAATCAGCCCCAGCATTTT.

The chain couples TRBV7-2 to TRBJ2-3; 14 bases map to TRBD2. Germline V gives CDR1 SGHTA, CDR2 FQGNSA. The CDR3 loop spans 19 amino acids. J gave up 2 bases and V 4 bases, and 11 bases lay outside the gene matches. CDR3 nucleotide sequence: TGTGCCAGCAGCTGGCCAACGGGACTAGCGGGGGCCCTCACAGATACGCAGTATTTT. Protein sequence: CASSWPTGLAGALTDTQYF.

This clonotype was picked up many times. The chain combines TRBV11-2 with TRBJ2-3; the D is unclear. Germline V gene sequence: CDR1 SGHAT, CDR2 FQNNGV. The CDR3 length is 12 residues. V dropped 6 bases and J dropped 4 bases, with 8 bases sitting between them. The CDR3 DNA reads as TGTGCCAGCAGGAGAAGTGCAGATACGCAGTATTTT. Residues: CASRRSADTQYF.

This clonotype has a count of ten or more. This chain uses TRBV7-2 with TRBJ2-7; 12 bases fit TRBD2. The length of the CDR3 is 17 residues. Looked up from germline, CDR1 is SGHTA and CDR2 is FQGNSA. V shed 1 base, J shed 3 bases, and the junction held 7 bases outside the gene matches. CDR3 sequence (DNA): TGTGCCAGCAGCTTAGATCGTCCGGGACTAGCGGGCTACGAGCAGTACTTC. Translated, it gives CASSLDRPGLAGYEQYF. The whole variable domain, filled in from reference TRBV7-2 and TRBJ2-7, reads GAGVSQSPSNKVTEKGKDVELRCDPISGHTALYWYRQSLGQGLEFLIYFQGNSAPDKSGLPSDRFSAERTGGSVSTLTIQRTQQEDSAVYLCASSLDRPGLAGYEQYFGPGTRLTVT.

As DNA, the CDR3 is TGTGCCAGCAGCTTAGAGAGGAGTTACAATGAGCAGTTCTTC. Its protein product is CASSLERSYNEQFF. V and J are TRBV7-6 and TRBJ2-1; D not resolved. Germline-derived CDR1 and CDR2 are SGHVS and FNYEAQ. This CDR3 contains 14 residues. V was trimmed by 1 base and J by 4 bases, leaving 8 bases between them.

Points on this clonotype: One end of the junction is discordant with germline, which a read error may explain. This chain links TRBV7-4 with TRBJ2-7; perhaps TRBD1 as D (6 bases). This CDR3 is built from 13 residues. The germline V gene has CDR1 SGHVT and CDR2 SQSDAQ. In nucleotides, the CDR3 is TGTACCAGCAGCCCCGACAGGACCTACGAGCAGTACTTC. Translating it yields CTSSPDRTYEQYF.

At least ten counts were recorded for this clonotype. CDR3 sequence reads: CASSPVWVQEGANTEAFF. The CDR3, as DNA: TGTGCCAGCAGCCCAGTATGGGTGCAGGAAGGTGCCAACACTGAAGCTTTCTTT. The chain carries TRBV7-8 and TRBJ1-1; D is ambiguous. Trimming left V 5 bases short and J 2 bases short, with 24 bases between. CDR3 length equals 18 residues. The germline V gene encodes CDR1 SGHVS and CDR2 FQNEAQ.